The text below deals with one T cell receptor (beta chain). This clone was observed a single time. Its specific antigen is unknown. No quality values exist for individual bases; no much larger clone is one base distant. The data stem from a study of blood T cell repertoires in COVID-19 (TCRdb year 2020). Looking at the study overall: The collaborator samples originated in the United States, Italy and Spain and spanned the acute and convalescent phases of COVID-19. Nearly every sample came with metadata listing a de-identified subject ID, COVID-19 status, age in years and sex. Where HLA class I and class II types were available, the types were taken from metadata supplied by the sample provider, not from assay-based typing. Subjects who had been exposed to COVID-19, were actively infected with it, or had recovered from it provided the deeply sampled blood TCRbeta repertoires that made up the dataset. The repertoires were released in a freely available public database intended as a resource for research on the immune response to SARS-CoV-2. The samples were drawn from two sources: the first 160 participants of the ongoing ImmuneRACE study, and over 1,000 subjects contributed by 6 global collaborators. The prospective study material was composed of cDNA or gDNA derived from T cells, B-cell-depleted T cells, or PBMCs. Broad study findings and their caveats: How much clinical and demographic metadata was included differed by source and by participant, and the metadata was provided uncurated.

Each collaborating institution followed its own protocols to collect whole blood in K2EDTA tubes. Collaborator samples were shipped for TCRbeta analysis as frozen whole blood, isolated PBMCs, or DNA extracted from either sample type. Its CDR3 holds 18 amino acids, cysteine through phenylalanine. Only the CDR3 part of the read is kept: 54 bases, read in frame from the first base. CDR1 MNHEY and CDR2 SVGEGT were looked up in the germline V gene. The junction carries 24 bases between V and J, which are trimmed by 1 base and 8 bases respectively. The immunoSEQ Assay, a bias-controlled multiplex PCR, was used to amplify TCRbeta CDR3 regions from genomic DNA. The paper's processing steps were these. The number of nucleated cells in each sample was estimated from the amplification of reference gene primers within the assay. To quantify the absolute abundance of each unique TCRbeta CDR3 rearrangement, sequence reads were collapsed and filtered. For each sample, productive Simpson clonality was calculated as the square root of Simpson's diversity index over productive rearrangements. TCRdb provides this immuneACCESS table in a form limited to in-frame rearrangements. Some clones are lacking; in checked studies, under half of them reflect an unresolved V gene, and why the rest are absent is not known. V and J calls and clone size are given by that table; D and trimming were obtained from the DNA. The sample table lists about 130,000 clones, 75% to 85% of them with a count of one. 15% to 25% of the sample is taken by the ten largest.

Sequences were obtained from peripheral blood. The sequence links TRBV6-2 or TRBV6-3 to TRBJ2-1, and the D gene may be TRBD1, 6 bases matching. The receptor comes from a man at least 80 years old with acute or convalescent COVID-19. CDR3 sequence: CASSYYEDRGTWWDEQFF. The DNA sequence is as follows: TGTGCCAGCAGTTACTACGAGGATAGGGGGACATGGTGGGATGAGCAGTTCTTC.